A single sample gave rise to the 8 T cell receptor beta chains below, sequenced in a study of T cells in Graves' hyperthyroidism and ophthalmopathy. TCR beta CDR3 regions were amplified from RNA. A set of HTBI primers served as the primers for a first-round RT-PCR of the TCR CDR3. TCRdb re-analysed the multiplex PCR reads in MiXCR, keeping a single row per CDR3 protein. The sample records 700,000 to 850,000 distinct CDR3 sequences, around a third being singletons. The source material was blood. Every receptor here comes from a woman aged 40 to 49 with Graves' hyperthyroidism.

This clonotype was observed a handful of times. V and J are TRBV6-5 and TRBJ1-5; weak D call: TRBD1 (6 bases). The ends were cut back, 4 bases at V and 7 bases at J, with 20 bases in the middle. The CDR3 contains 16 residues. CDR1 MNHEY and CDR2 SVGAGI come from the germline V gene. The CDR3 DNA is TGTGCCAGCAGTTCGATTCAAGGGGGGCGCGACCAGCCCCAGCATTTT. It yields the protein CASSSIQGGRDQPQHF.

This clonotype showed up many times. This sequence joins TRBV7-2 and TRBJ2-5, with TRBD2 as a possible D gene (6 bases). The CDR3 totals 14 residues. Germline-derived CDR1 and CDR2 are SGHTA and FQGNSA. V was cut by 5 bases and J by 0 bases, with 10 bases left in between. The CDR3 DNA follows: TGTGCCAGCAGCCCGCGGAGGGACCAAGAGACCCAGTACTTC. Encoded protein: CASSPRRDQETQYF.

This clonotype has a single count. A read error is possible here, since a much larger clone lies one base away. The chain carries TRBV2 and TRBJ1-4; TRBD1 is a possible D gene (5 bases). Germline V gene lookup returns CDR1 SNHLY and CDR2 FYNNEI. The CDR3 sequence is 14 residues long. The CDR3 DNA is TGTGCCAGCAGGGCCGGGACGGTCAATGAACAACTGTTTTTT. It specifies CASRAGTVNEQLFF.

This clonotype showed up many times. This chain uses TRBV10-3 with TRBJ1-5; D call uncertain. Germline CDR1 ENHRY, CDR2 SYGVKD. The CDR3 is 13 residues long. V lost 3 bases and J 5 bases, leaving 8 bases between the germline ends. The CDR3 DNA is TGTGCCATCAGTGATTTGGGATATCAGCCCCAGCATTTT. Residues: CAISDLGYQPQHF.

This clonotype was counted at least ten times. The chain employs TRBV3-1 and TRBJ2-2; 7 nucleotides match TRBD1. The V and J ends lost 4 bases and 6 bases, in that order; junction bases with no gene match: 11. Germline V lookup: CDR1 LGHDT, CDR2 YNNKEL (reference sequence). The CDR3 has 16 amino acids. CDR3 in amino acids: CASSPHRQGGAGELFF. DNA for the CDR3: TGTGCCAGCAGCCCTCACCGACAGGGTGGTGCCGGGGAGCTGTTTTTT.

This chain joins TRBV6-5 and TRBJ2-2, with D possibly TRBD2 on 5 matching bases. Trimming stripped 2 bases from V and 7 bases from J, with 11 bases between. CDR3 length equals 14 residues. From germline, CDR1 is MNHEY and CDR2 SVGAGI. The CDR3 reads CASSYRGLGGELFF. For the CDR3, the DNA is TGTGCCAGCAGTTACCGAGGGCTCGGCGGGGAGCTGTTTTTT.

V gene TRBV13 combines with J gene TRBJ2-7, with a possible D match to TRBD1 (5 bases). Germline V gene data show CDR1 as PRHDT and CDR2 as FYEKMQ (reference sequence). V was clipped by 5 bases and J by 2 bases, with 10 bases between them. This CDR3 has 13 residues. CDR3: CASSRQRPYEQYF. The CDR3 coding sequence is TGTGCCAGCAGCCGACAGAGACCCTACGAGCAGTACTTC.

This clonotype was seen ten or more times. V and J are TRBV29-1 and TRBJ2-5; no clear D gene. The CDR3 extends over 12 amino acids. CDR1 is SQVTM and CDR2 is ANQGSEA in the germline V gene. V lost 4 bases and J 1 base, leaving 7 bases between the germline ends. The CDR3 reads CSVAASQETQYF. The CDR3 DNA follows: TGCAGCGTTGCAGCGTCCCAAGAGACCCAGTACTTC.